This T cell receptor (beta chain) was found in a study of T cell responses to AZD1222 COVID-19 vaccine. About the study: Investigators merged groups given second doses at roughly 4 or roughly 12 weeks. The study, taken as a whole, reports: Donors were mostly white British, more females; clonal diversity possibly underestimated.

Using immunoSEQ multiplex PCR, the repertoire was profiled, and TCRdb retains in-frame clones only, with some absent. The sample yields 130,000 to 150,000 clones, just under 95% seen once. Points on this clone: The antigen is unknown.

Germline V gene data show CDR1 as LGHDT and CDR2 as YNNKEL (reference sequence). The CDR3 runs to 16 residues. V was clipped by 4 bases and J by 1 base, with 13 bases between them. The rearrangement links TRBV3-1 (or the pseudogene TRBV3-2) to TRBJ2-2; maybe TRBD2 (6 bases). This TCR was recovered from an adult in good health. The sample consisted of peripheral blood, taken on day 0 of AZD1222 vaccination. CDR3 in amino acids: CASSPLAELNTGELFF. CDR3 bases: TGTGCCAGCAGCCCCTTAGCGGAGTTGAACACCGGGGAGCTGTTTTTT.